The 24 T cell receptor beta chains below were found in one sample sequenced in a study of T cell repertoires in cytomegalovirus infection. The antigens for these receptors are not known. TCRdb recomputed calls from the reads with MiXCR, one row per CDR3 protein. The table lists about 310,000 distinct CDR3 sequences, 25% of them singletons, with about an eighth in the top ten. The input for sequencing was cultured PBMCs, taken from culture after CMV antigen stimulation. The receptors were sampled from a human donor in good health (CMV status not recorded). Some clones in this sample may be carry-over from other donors' samples.

In this sample, this clonotype turned up a few times. The chain couples TRBV28 to TRBJ2-2; no clear D gene. Germline V gene sequence: CDR1 MDHEN, CDR2 SYDVKM. Between the trimmed V and J ends, which lost 5 bases and 6 bases, there was a span of 10 bases. The CDR3 is 13 amino acids. The DNA of the CDR3 is TGTGCCAGCAGTCGCCACCCACCCGGGGAGCTGTTTTTT. Translation: CASSRHPPGELFF.

This chain uses TRBV28 with TRBJ2-7, with a possible D match to TRBD1 (5 bases). The CDR3 has 15 amino acids. V was trimmed by 3 bases and J by 6 bases, leaving 18 bases between them. The germline CDR1 and CDR2 sequences are MDHEN and SYDVKM. The CDR3 reads CASSLTTVLLGEQYF. The CDR3 DNA reads as TGTGCCAGCAGTTTGACGACAGTCCTTCTGGGCGAGCAGTACTTC.

The chain uses TRBV2 and TRBJ2-3, with 10 bases aligning to TRBD1. The J segment lost 4 bases and the V segment lost 7 bases, leaving 8 bases of the junction unmatched. Germline V gives CDR1 SNHLY, CDR2 FYNNEI. The CDR3 is 15 residues long. The CDR3 region is CASKRDRGGPDTQYF. In DNA form, the CDR3 reads TGTGCCAGCAAGAGGGACAGGGGTGGCCCAGATACGCAGTATTTT. Drawing the rest from reference TRBV2 and TRBJ2-3, the complete variable domain is EPEVTQTPSHQVTQMGQEVILRCVPISNHLYFYWYRQILGQKVEFLVSFYNNEISEKSEIFDDQFSVERPDGSNFTLKIRSTKLEDSAMYFCASKRDRGGPDTQYFGPGTRLTVL.

This clonotype was observed a handful of times. The V and J genes are TRBV5-3 and TRBJ2-3; unclear D gene. TRBV5-3 is identified as an open reading frame with a role that is uncertain. Trimming removed 4 bases at V and 2 bases at J, with 8 bases between. The CDR3 is 13 amino acids. Here the CDR3 reads CARSPLATDTQYF. DNA for the CDR3: TGTGCCAGAAGCCCGCTCGCCACAGATACGCAGTATTTT.

This chain connects TRBV7-9 to TRBJ2-1; D is perhaps TRBD2 (5 bases). This CDR3 has 15 residues. In germline, CDR1 is SEHNR, CDR2 FQNEAQ (reference sequence). Between the trimmed V and J ends, which lost 1 base and 9 bases, there was a span of 16 bases. The CDR3 nucleotides are TGTGCCAGCAGCTTAGATACCCAATGGCGGGCTGAGCAGTTCTTC. This gives the protein CASSLDTQWRAEQFF.

In its sample, this clonotype was seen many times. The genes are TRBV5-6 and TRBJ2-7; D is possibly TRBD2 (5 bases). The CDR3 sequence is 14 residues long. The germline V and J ends were trimmed by 0 bases and 0 bases, with 7 bases remaining between them. CDR1 SGHDT and CDR2 YYEEEE come from the germline V gene. The CDR3 coding sequence is TGTGCCAGCAGCTTGGGGAGGAGCTCCTACGAGCAGTACTTC. Protein product: CASSLGRSSYEQYF.

This clonotype was observed at least ten times. The chain employs TRBV7-2 and TRBJ2-1, with 10 bases identical to TRBD2. CDR1 is SGHTA, CDR2 FQGNSA, per germline. The V and J ends lost 7 bases and 2 bases, in that order; junction bases with no gene match: 2. The CDR3 length is 14 residues. This chain's CDR3 is CASKLAGPYNEQFF. The DNA for the CDR3 is TGTGCCAGCAAACTAGCGGGACCCTACAATGAGCAGTTCTTC.

The rearrangement links TRBV6-2 or TRBV6-3 to TRBJ2-2; D not certain. Germline CDR1 reads MNHEY; CDR2 reads SVGEGT. CDR3 length: 10 amino acids. V lost 7 bases to trimming and J lost 6 bases, with 3 bases between them. The CDR3 loop is CASKSGELFF. The CDR3 DNA is TGTGCCAGCAAGTCCGGGGAGCTGTTTTTT.

Here the CDR3 reads CASSEARGRYTGELFF. The CDR3 DNA reads TGTGCCAGCAGTGAAGCGAGGGGAAGATACACCGGGGAGCTGTTTTTT. The J gene is TRBJ2-2, the V gene TRBV6-1; D may be TRBD1 or TRBD2 (5 bases each). This CDR3 region has 16 residues. With 0 bases removed from V and 3 bases from J, the gap between germline ends came to 11 bases. Germline CDR1 and CDR2: MNHNS and SASEGT.

J is TRBJ1-3 and V is TRBV7-2; possible D gene TRBD1, 6 bases. The V end lost 7 bases, the J end lost 3 bases, and 13 bases lay between the germline ends. The CDR3 runs to 14 residues. The germline V gene encodes CDR1 SGHTA and CDR2 FQGNSA. In DNA, the CDR3 is TGTGCCAGCACCATCCAGGGGAATGGAAACACCATATATTTT. Protein sequence: CASTIQGNGNTIYF.

The chain employs TRBV5-1 and TRBJ2-1; 16 bases agree with TRBD2. Germline V gives CDR1 SGHRS, CDR2 YFSETQ. The CDR3 contains 19 residues. J was trimmed by 3 bases and V by 4 bases; bases with no gene match: 10. The CDR3 DNA reads as TGCGCCAGCAGCCGCCCCGGGACTAGCGGGAGGGGTGTCTACAATGAGCAGTTCTTC. Protein product: CASSRPGTSGRGVYNEQFF.

The chain combines TRBV11-3 with TRBJ2-5, with 9 bases aligning to TRBD1. This CDR3 is 15 amino acids long. CDR1 and CDR2 from the germline V gene are SGHNT and YENEEA. V shed 5 bases and J 5 bases; nucleotides not matched to a gene: 9. CDR3: CASSINTGGRETQYF. CDR3 DNA: TGTGCCAGCAGCATCAACACAGGGGGCCGGGAGACCCAGTACTTC.

This clonotype was seen more than once but under ten times. J is TRBJ2-5 and V is TRBV19; a possible D gene is TRBD1 (6 bases). CDR3 length equals 14 residues. Trimming stripped 5 bases from V and 7 bases from J, with 17 bases between. The germline gives CDR1 LNHDA, CDR2 SQIVND (reference sequence). CDR3 protein: CASSRTGYVGTQYF. Here the CDR3 DNA reads TGTGCCAGTAGTCGTACAGGGTATGTGGGGACCCAGTACTTC. The variable domain in full, with the rest retrieved from reference TRBV19 and TRBJ2-5, is DGGITQSPKYLFRKEGQNVTLSCEQNLNHDAMYWYRQDPGQGLRLIYYSQIVNDFQKGDIAEGYSVSREKKESFPLTVTSAQKNPTAFYLCASSRTGYVGTQYFGPGTRLLVL.

V usage is TRBV5-6 and J usage is TRBJ2-7, with TRBD1 as a possible D gene (5 bases). The CDR3 is made up of 15 amino acids. Trimming pared 0 bases from V and 3 bases from J, leaving 13 bases between. CDR1 is SGHDT and CDR2 is YYEEEE in the germline V gene. Written as DNA, the CDR3 is TGTGCCAGCAGCTTGGCTGGGGCAGGCTACTACGAGCAGTACTTC. It codes for CASSLAGAGYYEQYF.

V usage is TRBV12-3 or TRBV12-4 and J usage is TRBJ2-7, with 10 bases aligning to TRBD1. The J segment lost 3 bases and the V segment lost 5 bases, leaving 7 bases of the junction unmatched. CDR3 length: 15 amino acids. CDR3 sequence (DNA): TGTGCCAGCAGTCGGGGGGGGGACAGGGGCTACGAGCAGTACTTC. Translating it yields CASSRGGDRGYEQYF.

The chain has TRBV11-2 and TRBJ2-1; 7 nucleotides align to TRBD2. With 5 bases clipped from V and 0 bases from J, the junction kept 7 bases outside the gene matches. The CDR3 loop spans 16 amino acids. From germline, CDR1 is SGHAT and CDR2 FQNNGV. The CDR3 loop reads CASSHPGLSSYNEQFF. CDR3 DNA sequence: TGTGCCAGCAGCCACCCGGGACTAAGCTCCTACAATGAGCAGTTCTTC.

The CDR3 sequence: CASSYEGQGHFF. The CDR3 DNA reads TGTGCCAGCAGTTACGAGGGACAGGGTCATTTCTTT. The chain is built from TRBV6-2 or TRBV6-3 and TRBJ1-1; 9 bases are a match to TRBD1. The CDR3 has 12 amino acids. Per the germline V gene, CDR1 is MNHEY and CDR2 is SVGEGT. V lost 2 bases, J lost 13 bases, and 5 bases stayed unmatched.

This clonotype showed up just a few times. The chain carries TRBV7-2 and TRBJ1-2; 8 nucleotides line up with TRBD1. The germline V gene encodes CDR1 SGHTA and CDR2 FQGNSA. The V and J ends lost 4 bases and 4 bases, in that order; junction bases with no gene match: 5. The CDR3 is 14 amino acids. CDR3 sequence reads: CASSSSGGLYGYTF. The CDR3 coding sequence is TGTGCCAGCAGCTCGTCAGGGGGCCTCTATGGCTACACCTTC.

The genes are TRBV5-1 and TRBJ2-3, with a weak D call TRBD1 (5 bases). This CDR3 region has 13 residues. V was cut by 5 bases and J by 7 bases, with 14 bases left in between. Germline V gene data show CDR1 as SGHRS and CDR2 as YFSETQ. The CDR3 sequence is CASRFDSFYTQYF. Written as DNA, the CDR3 is TGCGCCAGCAGATTCGACAGCTTTTATACGCAGTATTTT.

V is TRBV7-3 and J is TRBJ2-5, with D hard to call. The CDR3 is 13 amino acids. Trimming took 1 base from V and 2 from J, leaving 5 bases between them. Germline loops: CDR1 SGHTA, CDR2 FQGTGA. CDR3 residues: CASSLMPQETQYF. The CDR3 bases are TGTGCCAGCAGCTTAATGCCTCAAGAGACCCAGTACTTC.

The chain joins TRBV27 to TRBJ2-7; 13 nucleotides align to TRBD2. Germline V gene data show CDR1 as MNHEY and CDR2 as SMNVEV (reference sequence). The CDR3 contains 15 residues. V dropped 6 bases and J dropped 6; count of bases not matched to a gene: 8. This CDR3 reads CASSLTSGRPGEQYF. In DNA form, the CDR3 reads TGTGCCAGCAGCCTGACTAGCGGGAGGCCAGGCGAGCAGTACTTC.

This clonotype was seen at least ten times. V usage is TRBV4-2 and J usage is TRBJ1-4; the D is unclear. The V end lost 3 bases, the J end lost 0 bases, and 5 bases lay between the germline ends. CDR1 is LGHNA and CDR2 is YNFKEQ in the germline V gene. The CDR3 totals 14 residues. CDR3 in DNA: TGTGCCAGCAGCCAGCCAGCAACTAATGAAAAACTGTTTTTT. Protein: CASSQPATNEKLFF.

This clonotype appeared a few times. The chain has TRBV20-1 and TRBJ2-3; 7 bases are a match to TRBD1. Germline V lookup: CDR1 DFQATT, CDR2 SNEGSKA (reference sequence). This CDR3 region has 15 residues. Trimming took 2 bases from V and 2 from J; bases not matched to a gene: 7. For the CDR3, the DNA is TGCAGTGCTAGACTCTTAAGGGGGCTCACAGATACGCAGTATTTT. Its translation: CSARLLRGLTDTQYF.

This chain connects TRBV7-2 to TRBJ2-2, with 7 bases lining up with TRBD1. V lost 3 bases, J lost 6 bases, and 10 bases stayed unmatched. This CDR3 has 16 amino acids. Germline V gene data show CDR1 as SGHTA and CDR2 as FQGNSA. CDR3 protein: CASSLFGTVDAGELFF. CDR3 DNA sequence: TGTGCCAGCAGCTTGTTCGGGACAGTCGACGCCGGGGAGCTGTTTTTT.